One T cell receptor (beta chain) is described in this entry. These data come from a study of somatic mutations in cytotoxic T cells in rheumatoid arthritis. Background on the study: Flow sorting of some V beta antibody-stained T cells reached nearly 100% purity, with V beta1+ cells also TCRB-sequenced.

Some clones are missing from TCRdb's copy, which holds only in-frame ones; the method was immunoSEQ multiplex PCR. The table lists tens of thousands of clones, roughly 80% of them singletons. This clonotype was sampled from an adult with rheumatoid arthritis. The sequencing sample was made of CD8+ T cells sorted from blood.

CDR3 coding DNA: TGCGCCAGCAGCTTGGGCCCCACTGGGACCTACGAGCAGTACTTC. It specifies CASSLGPTGTYEQYF. The rearrangement uses TRBV5-1 and TRBJ2-7; D ambiguous. V lost 0 bases, J lost 2 bases, and 12 bases lay in between. Germline loops: CDR1 SGHRS, CDR2 YFSETQ. The length of the CDR3 is 15 residues.